This T cell receptor (beta chain) was sequenced during a study of blood T cell repertoires in COVID-19. On the study more broadly: Specimens from acute and convalescent COVID-19 originated in the United States, Italy and Spain. The cDNA or gDNA used as material had been derived from T cells, B-cell-depleted T cells, or PBMCs.

V gave up 3 bases and J gave up 5 bases, with 13 bases separating them. Germline values: CDR1 KGHSH, CDR2 LQKENI. The CDR3 consists of 14 residues. Measured with immunoSEQ multiplex PCR; TCRdb has only the in-frame clones, and not every one. The sample contains about 94,000 clones, approximately 83% of which appear only once. The source is a man aged 55 to 70 with acute or convalescent COVID-19. This chain connects TRBV18 to TRBJ2-5, with D tentatively TRBD2 (6 bases). The specimen sequenced was peripheral blood. The CDR3 DNA sequence: TGTGCCAGCTCACCGCGGGGAGGATCGGAGACCCAGTACTTC. It specifies CASSPRGGSETQYF.